This T cell receptor (beta chain) was sequenced during a study of blood T cell repertoires in COVID-19. In the study overall: Spain, Italy and the United States supplied samples that represented acute and convalescent COVID-19.

Libraries were prepared by immunoSEQ multiplex PCR; TCRdb keeps only in-frame clonotypes and omits some of them. Altogether 250,000 to 350,000 clones are present, 80% to 90% being singletons, with the ten largest covering under 6.5%. CDR1 and CDR2 (germline): LGHDT, YNNKEL (reference sequence). V was cut by 1 base and J by 1 base, with 13 bases left in between. The CDR3 totals 16 residues. The gene calls are TRBV3-1 (or the pseudogene TRBV3-2) and TRBJ1-2; D is unclear. The TCR originated in a man between 18 and 29 years old who had recovered from COVID-19. The sequencing sample was made of peripheral blood. CDR3 loop: CASSQGPPGSNYGYTF. In nucleotides, the CDR3 is TGTGCCAGCAGCCAAGGACCCCCAGGAAGTAACTATGGCTACACCTTC.